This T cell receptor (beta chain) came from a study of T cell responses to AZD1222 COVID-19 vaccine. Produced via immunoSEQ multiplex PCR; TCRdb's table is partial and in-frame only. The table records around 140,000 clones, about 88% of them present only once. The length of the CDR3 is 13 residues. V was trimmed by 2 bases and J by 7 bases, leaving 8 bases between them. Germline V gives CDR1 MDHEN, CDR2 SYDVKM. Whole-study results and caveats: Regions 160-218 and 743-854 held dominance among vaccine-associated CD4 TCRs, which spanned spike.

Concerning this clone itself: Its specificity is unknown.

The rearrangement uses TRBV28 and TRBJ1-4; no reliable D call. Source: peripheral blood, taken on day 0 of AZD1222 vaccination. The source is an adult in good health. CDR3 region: CASSLLTGEKLFF. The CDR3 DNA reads TGTGCCAGCAGTTTACTGACCGGTGAAAAACTGTTTTTT.